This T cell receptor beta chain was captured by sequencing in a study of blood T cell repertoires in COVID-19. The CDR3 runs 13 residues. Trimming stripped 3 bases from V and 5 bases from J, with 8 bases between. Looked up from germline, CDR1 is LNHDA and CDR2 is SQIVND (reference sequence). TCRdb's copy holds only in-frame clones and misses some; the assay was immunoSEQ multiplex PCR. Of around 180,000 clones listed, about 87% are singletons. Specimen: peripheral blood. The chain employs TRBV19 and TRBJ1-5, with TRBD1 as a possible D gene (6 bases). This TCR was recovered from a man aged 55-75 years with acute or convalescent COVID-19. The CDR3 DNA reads TGTGCCAGTAGTATTTACAGGGATCAGCCCCAGCATTTT. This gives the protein CASSIYRDQPQHF.